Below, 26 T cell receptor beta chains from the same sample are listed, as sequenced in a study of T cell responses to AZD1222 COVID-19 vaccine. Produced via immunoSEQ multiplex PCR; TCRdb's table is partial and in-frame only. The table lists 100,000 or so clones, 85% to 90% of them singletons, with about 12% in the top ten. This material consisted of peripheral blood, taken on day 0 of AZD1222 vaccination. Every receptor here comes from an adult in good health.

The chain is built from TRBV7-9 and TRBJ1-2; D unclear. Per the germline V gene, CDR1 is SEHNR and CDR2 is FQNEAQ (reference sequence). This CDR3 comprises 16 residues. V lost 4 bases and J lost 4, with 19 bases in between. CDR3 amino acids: CASSSQERYSSYGYTF. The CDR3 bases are TGTGCCAGCAGCTCCCAGGAACGATACTCCTCCTATGGCTACACCTTC.

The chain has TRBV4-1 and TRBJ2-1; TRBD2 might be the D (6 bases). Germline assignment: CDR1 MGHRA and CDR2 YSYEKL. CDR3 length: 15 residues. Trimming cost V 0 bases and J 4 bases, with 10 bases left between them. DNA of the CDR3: TGCGCCAGCAGCCAAGAAGGGACTTCTTACAATGAGCAGTTCTTC. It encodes CASSQEGTSYNEQFF.

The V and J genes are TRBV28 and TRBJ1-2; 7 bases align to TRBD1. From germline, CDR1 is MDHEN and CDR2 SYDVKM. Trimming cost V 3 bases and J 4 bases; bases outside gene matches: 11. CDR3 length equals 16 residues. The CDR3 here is CASSFPWAGGGYGYTF. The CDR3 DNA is TGTGCCAGCAGTTTCCCCTGGGCAGGGGGGGGCTATGGCTACACCTTC.

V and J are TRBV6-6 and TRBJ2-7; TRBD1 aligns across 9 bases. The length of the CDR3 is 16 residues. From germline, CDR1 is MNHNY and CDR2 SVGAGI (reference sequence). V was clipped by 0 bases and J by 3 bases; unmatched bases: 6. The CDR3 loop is CASSYSGQGPYYEQYF. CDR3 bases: TGTGCCAGCAGTTACTCCGGACAGGGGCCTTACTACGAGCAGTACTTC.

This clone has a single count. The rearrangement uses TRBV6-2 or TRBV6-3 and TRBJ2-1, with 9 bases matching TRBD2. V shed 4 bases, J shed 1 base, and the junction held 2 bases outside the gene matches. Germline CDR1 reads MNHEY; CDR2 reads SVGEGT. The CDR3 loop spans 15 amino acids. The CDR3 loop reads CASSSLAGSYNEQFF. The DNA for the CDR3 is TGTGCCAGCAGTTCGCTAGCGGGATCCTACAATGAGCAGTTCTTC.

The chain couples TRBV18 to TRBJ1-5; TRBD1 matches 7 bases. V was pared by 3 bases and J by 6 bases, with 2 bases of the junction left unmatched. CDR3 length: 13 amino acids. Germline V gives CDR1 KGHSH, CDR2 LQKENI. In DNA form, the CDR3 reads TGTGCCAGCTCACCCCCAGGGGGTCAGCCCCAGCATTTT. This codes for CASSPPGGQPQHF. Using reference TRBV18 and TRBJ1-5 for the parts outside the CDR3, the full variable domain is NAGVMQNPRHLVRRRGQEARLRCSPMKGHSHVYWYRQLPEEGLKFMVYLQKENIIDESGMPKERFSAEFPKEGPSILRIQQVVRGDSAAYFCASSPPGGQPQHFGDGTRLSIL.

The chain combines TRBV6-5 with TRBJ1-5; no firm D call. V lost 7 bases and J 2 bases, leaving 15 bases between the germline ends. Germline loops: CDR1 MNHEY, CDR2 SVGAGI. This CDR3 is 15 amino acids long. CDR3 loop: CASNPLGPGNQPQHF. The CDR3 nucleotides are TGTGCCAGCAACCCTCTTGGACCGGGCAATCAGCCCCAGCATTTT.

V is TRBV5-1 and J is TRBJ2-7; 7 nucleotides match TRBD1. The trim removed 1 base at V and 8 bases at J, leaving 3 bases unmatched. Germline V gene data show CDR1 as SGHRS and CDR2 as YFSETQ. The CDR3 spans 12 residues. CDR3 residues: CASSLSDRQQYF. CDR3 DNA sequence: TGCGCCAGCAGCTTGTCGGACAGGCAGCAGTACTTC.

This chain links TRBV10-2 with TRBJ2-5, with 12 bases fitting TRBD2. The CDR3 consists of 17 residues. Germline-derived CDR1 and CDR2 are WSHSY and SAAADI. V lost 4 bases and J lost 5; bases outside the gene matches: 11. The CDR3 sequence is CASSVALGLAGGETQYF. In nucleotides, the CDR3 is TGCGCCAGCAGTGTCGCTCTTGGGCTAGCGGGAGGGGAGACCCAGTACTTC.

CDR3 protein: CASSLRGPANTGELFF. CDR3 DNA sequence: TGCGCCAGCAGCTTAAGGGGTCCGGCGAACACCGGGGAGCTGTTTTTT. This chain uses TRBV5-1 with TRBJ2-2; tentative D call: TRBD1 (5 bases). This CDR3 has 16 amino acids. Deletions cut 2 bases from V and 0 bases from J, with 11 bases between. CDR1 SGHRS and CDR2 YFSETQ come from the germline V gene.

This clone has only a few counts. The CDR3 protein is CASSGTGRRYNEQFF. CDR3 nucleotide sequence: TGTGCCAGCAGTGGAACAGGGAGGAGGTACAATGAGCAGTTCTTC. The chain carries TRBV25-1 and TRBJ2-1, with D perhaps being TRBD1 or TRBD2 (6 bases each). The CDR3 loop spans 15 amino acids. V was shortened by 4 bases and J by 4 bases, with 14 bases between the two germline ends. From germline, CDR1 is MGHDK and CDR2 SYGVNS.

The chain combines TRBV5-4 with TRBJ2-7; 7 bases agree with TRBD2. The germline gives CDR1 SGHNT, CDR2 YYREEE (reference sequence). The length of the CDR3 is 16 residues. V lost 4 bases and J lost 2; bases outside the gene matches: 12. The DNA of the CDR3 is TGTGCCAGCAGCCCCGTTGGTCGCGGGGGAACCTACGAGCAGTACTTC. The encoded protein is CASSPVGRGGTYEQYF.

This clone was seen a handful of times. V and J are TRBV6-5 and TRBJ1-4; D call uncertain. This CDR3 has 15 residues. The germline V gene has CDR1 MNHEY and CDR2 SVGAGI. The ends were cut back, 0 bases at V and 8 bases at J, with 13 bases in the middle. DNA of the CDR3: TGTGCCAGCAGTTACTCGAGGGTTAGGGCCGAAAAACTGTTTTTT. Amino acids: CASSYSRVRAEKLFF.

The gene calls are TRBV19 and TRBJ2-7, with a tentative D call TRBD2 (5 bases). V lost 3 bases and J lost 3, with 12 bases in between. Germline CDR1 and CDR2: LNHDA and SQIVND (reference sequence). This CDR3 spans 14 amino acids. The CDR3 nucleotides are TGTGCCAGTAGTATCAGAGGGTATTTCTACGAGCAGTACTTC. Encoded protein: CASSIRGYFYEQYF.

CDR3 DNA: TGTGCCATCAGTCCCCTCGCTAGCGGAGGCTACAATGAGCAGTTCTTC. It translates to CAISPLASGGYNEQFF. The V call is TRBV10-3, the J call TRBJ2-1; 7 bases align to TRBD2. Per the germline V gene, CDR1 is ENHRY and CDR2 is SYGVKD. The trim removed 5 bases at V and 3 bases at J, leaving 10 bases unmatched. The CDR3 runs to 16 residues.

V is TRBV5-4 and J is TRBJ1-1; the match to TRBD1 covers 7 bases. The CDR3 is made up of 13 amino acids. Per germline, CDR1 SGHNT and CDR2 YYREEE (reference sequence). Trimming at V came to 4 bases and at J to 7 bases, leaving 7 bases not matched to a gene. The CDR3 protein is CASSPSTGDEAFF. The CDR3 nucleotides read TGTGCCAGCAGCCCGAGTACAGGGGATGAAGCTTTCTTT.

The CDR3 loop reads CASSERRVYGYTF. The CDR3 bases are TGTGCCAGCAGTGAGAGACGGGTCTATGGCTACACCTTC. This chain links TRBV28 with TRBJ1-2; D is unclear. This CDR3 comprises 13 residues. Germline lookup yields CDR1 MDHEN and CDR2 SYDVKM. V was pared by 5 bases and J by 4 bases, with 11 bases between.

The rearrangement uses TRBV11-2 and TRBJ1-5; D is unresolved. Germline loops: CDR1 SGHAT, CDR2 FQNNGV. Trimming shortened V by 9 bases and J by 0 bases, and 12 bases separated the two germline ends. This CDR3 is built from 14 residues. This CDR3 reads CASRTAYSNQPQHF. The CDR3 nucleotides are TGTGCCAGTAGGACGGCCTATAGCAATCAGCCCCAGCATTTT.

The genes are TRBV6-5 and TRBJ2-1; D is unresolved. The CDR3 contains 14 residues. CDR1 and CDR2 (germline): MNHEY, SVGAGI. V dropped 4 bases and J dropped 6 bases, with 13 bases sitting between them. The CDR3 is CASSFIPDRNEQFF. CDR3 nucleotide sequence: TGTGCCAGCAGTTTCATCCCCGACCGCAATGAGCAGTTCTTC.

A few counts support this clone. The CDR3 DNA is TGTGCCAGCAGTTTGGGGCCCACCTTTTACGAGCAGTACTTC. Translation gives CASSLGPTFYEQYF. This chain connects TRBV27 to TRBJ2-7, with TRBD1 as a possible D gene (5 bases). Between the trimmed V and J ends, which lost 3 bases and 4 bases, there was a span of 13 bases. Germline CDR1 MNHEY, CDR2 SMNVEV (reference sequence). The CDR3 has 14 amino acids.

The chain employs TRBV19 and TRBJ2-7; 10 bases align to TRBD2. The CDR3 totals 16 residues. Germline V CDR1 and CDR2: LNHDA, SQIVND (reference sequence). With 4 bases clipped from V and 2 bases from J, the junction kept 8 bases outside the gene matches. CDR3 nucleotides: TGTGCCAGTAGTAGGACCGGGACTAGCGCAGCCTACGAGCAGTACTTC. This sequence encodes CASSRTGTSAAYEQYF.

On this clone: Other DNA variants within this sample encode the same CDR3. Here the CDR3 reads CASSLGTPGTGELFF. The CDR3 bases are TGTGCCAGCAGCTTAGGGACGCCGGGTACCGGGGAGCTGTTTTTT. V gene TRBV7-6 combines with J gene TRBJ2-2; D gene ambiguous. The germline V gene has CDR1 SGHVS and CDR2 FNYEAQ. The CDR3 spans 15 residues. V gave up 1 base and J gave up 5 bases, with 11 bases separating them.

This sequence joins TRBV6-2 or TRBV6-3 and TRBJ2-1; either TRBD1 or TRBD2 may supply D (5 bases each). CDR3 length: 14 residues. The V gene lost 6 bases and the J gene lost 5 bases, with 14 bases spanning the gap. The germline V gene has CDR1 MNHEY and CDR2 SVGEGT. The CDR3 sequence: CASSPWGNNNEQFF. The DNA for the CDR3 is TGTGCCAGCAGCCCCTGGGGGAACAACAATGAGCAGTTCTTC.

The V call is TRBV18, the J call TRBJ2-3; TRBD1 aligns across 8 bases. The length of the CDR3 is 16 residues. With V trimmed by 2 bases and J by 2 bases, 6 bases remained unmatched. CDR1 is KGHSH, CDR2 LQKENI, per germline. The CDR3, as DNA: TGTGCCAGCTCACCAATAGCAGGGGGCCTCACAGATACGCAGTATTTT. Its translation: CASSPIAGGLTDTQYF.

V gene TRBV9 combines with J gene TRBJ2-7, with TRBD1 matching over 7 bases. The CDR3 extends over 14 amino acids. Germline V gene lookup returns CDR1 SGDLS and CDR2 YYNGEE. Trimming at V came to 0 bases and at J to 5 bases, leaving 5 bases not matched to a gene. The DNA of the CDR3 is TGTGCCAGCAGCGTAGAGCCAGGGGGAAACGAGCAGTACTTC. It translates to CASSVEPGGNEQYF.

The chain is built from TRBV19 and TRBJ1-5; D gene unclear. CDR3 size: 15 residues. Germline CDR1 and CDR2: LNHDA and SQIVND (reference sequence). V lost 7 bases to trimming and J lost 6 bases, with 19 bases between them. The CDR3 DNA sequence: TGTGCCAGTATGCCGGGAGCCCTGCCCCCTCAGCCCCAGCATTTT. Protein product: CASMPGALPPQPQHF.